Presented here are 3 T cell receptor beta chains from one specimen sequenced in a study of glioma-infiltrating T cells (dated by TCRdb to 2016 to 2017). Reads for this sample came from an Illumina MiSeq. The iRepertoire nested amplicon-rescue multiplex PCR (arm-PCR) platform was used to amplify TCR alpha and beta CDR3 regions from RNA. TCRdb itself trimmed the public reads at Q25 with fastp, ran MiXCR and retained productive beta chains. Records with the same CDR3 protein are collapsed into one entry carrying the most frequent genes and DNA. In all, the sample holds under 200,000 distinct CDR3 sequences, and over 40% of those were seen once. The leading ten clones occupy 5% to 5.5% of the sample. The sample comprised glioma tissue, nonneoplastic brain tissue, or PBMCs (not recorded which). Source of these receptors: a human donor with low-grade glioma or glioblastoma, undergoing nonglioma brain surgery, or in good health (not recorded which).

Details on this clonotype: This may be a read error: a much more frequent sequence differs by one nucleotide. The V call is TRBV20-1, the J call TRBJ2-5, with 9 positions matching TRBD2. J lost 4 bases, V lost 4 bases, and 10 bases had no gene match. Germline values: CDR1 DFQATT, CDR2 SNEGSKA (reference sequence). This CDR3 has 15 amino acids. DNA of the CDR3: TGCAGTGCTAAAGATTCTGGTAGCGGGAGAGAGACCCAGTACTTC. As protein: CSAKDSGSGRETQYF.

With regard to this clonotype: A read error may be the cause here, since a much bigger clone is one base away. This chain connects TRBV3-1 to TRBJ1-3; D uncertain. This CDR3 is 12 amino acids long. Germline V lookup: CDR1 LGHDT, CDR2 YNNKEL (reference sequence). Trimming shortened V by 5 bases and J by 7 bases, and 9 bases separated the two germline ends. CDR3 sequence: CASSEVANTIYF. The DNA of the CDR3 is TGTGCCAGCAGCGAAGTGGCTAACACCATATATTTT.

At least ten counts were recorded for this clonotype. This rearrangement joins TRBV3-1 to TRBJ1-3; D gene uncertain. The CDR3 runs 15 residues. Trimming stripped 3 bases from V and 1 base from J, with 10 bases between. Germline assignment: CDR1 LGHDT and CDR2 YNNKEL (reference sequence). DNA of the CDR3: TGTGCCAGCAGCCAGGTTGTCGGGTCTGGAAACACCATATATTTT. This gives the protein CASSQVVGSGNTIYF.